The present T cell receptor (beta chain) was sequenced within a study of control samples from healthy donors and cancer patients. This CDR3 is built from 16 residues. Germline V CDR1 and CDR2: LGHNT, FRNRAP. Trimming left V 1 base short and J 5 bases short, with 14 bases between. Repertoires were generated with immunoSEQ multiplex PCR, while TCRdb's copy carries only in-frame clones and drops some. The table has about 160,000 clones, roughly 95% seen once. This receptor was taken from a woman aged 25 to 39 in good health. This chain uses TRBV12-5 with TRBJ2-2; tentatively, D is TRBD1 (6 bases). The material sequenced was blood. This chain's CDR3 is CASGLDTGHLTGELFF. CDR3 coding DNA: TGTGCTAGTGGTTTGGATACAGGGCACCTTACCGGGGAGCTGTTTTTT.